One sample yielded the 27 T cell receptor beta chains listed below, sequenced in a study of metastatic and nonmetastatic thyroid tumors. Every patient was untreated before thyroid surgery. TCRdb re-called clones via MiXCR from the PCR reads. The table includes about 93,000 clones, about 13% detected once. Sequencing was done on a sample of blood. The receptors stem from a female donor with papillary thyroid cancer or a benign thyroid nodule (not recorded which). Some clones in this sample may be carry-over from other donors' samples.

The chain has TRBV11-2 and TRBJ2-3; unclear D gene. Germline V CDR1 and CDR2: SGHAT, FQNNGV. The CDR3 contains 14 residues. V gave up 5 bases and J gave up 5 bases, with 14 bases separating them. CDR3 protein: CASSPGPGGDTQYF. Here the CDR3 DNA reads TGTGCCAGCAGCCCCGGGCCAGGCGGAGATACGCAGTATTTT.

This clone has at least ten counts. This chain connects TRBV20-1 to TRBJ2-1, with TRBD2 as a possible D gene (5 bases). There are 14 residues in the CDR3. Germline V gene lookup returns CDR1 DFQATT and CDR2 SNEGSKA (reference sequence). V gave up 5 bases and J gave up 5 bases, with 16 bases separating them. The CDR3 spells CSALRRTINNEQFF. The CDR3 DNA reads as TGCAGTGCTCTACGGAGGACGATTAACAATGAGCAGTTCTTC.

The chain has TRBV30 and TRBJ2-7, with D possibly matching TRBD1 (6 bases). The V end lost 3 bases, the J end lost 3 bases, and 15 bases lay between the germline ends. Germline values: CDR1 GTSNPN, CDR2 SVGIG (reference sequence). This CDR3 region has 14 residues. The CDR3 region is CAWSRGAISYEQYF. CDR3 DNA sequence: TGTGCCTGGAGCAGGGGCGCTATCAGCTACGAGCAGTACTTC.

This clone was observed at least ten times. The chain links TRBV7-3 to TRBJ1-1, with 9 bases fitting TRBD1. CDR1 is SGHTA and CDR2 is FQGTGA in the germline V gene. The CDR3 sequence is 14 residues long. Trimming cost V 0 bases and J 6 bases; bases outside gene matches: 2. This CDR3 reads CASSLTGQGAEAFF. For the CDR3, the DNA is TGTGCCAGCAGCTTAACGGGACAGGGTGCTGAAGCTTTCTTT.

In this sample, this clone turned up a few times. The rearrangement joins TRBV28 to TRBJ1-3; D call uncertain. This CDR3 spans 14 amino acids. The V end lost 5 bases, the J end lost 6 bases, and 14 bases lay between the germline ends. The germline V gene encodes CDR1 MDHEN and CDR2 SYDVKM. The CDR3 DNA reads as TGTGCCAGCAGTACTGACCCCTTGGAAAACACCATATATTTT. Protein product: CASSTDPLENTIYF. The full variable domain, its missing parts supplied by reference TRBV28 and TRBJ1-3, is DVKVTQSSRYLVKRTGEKVFLECVQDMDHENMFWYRQDPGLGLRLIYFSYDVKMKEKGDIPEGYSVSREKKERFSLILESASTNQTSMYLCASSTDPLENTIYFGEGSWLTVV.

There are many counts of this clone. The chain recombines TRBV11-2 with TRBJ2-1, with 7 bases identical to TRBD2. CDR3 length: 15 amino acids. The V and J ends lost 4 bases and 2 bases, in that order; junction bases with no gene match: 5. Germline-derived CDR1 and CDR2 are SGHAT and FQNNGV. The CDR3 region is CASSSSGTPYNEQFF. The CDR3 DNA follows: TGTGCCAGCAGCTCGAGCGGGACCCCCTACAATGAGCAGTTCTTC.

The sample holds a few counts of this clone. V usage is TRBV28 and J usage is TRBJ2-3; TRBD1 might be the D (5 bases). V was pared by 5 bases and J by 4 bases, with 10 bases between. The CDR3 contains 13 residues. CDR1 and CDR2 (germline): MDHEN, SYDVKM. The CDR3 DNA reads TGTGCCAGCAGTACACGACAGTCAGATACGCAGTATTTT. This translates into CASSTRQSDTQYF.

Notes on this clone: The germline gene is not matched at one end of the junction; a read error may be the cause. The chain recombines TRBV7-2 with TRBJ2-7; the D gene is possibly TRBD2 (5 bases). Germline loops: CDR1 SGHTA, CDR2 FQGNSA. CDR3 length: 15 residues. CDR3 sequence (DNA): TGTGCCAGCAGCTTAGCCCTGGGGAGCTCCTACGATCAGTACTTC. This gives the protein CASSLALGSSYDQYF.

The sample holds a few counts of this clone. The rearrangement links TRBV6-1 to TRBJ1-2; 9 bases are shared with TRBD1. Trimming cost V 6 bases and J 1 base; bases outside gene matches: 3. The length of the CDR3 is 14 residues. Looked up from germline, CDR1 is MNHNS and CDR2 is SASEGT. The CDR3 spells CASRTGGGNYGYTF. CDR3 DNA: TGTGCCAGCAGGACAGGGGGTGGTAACTATGGCTACACCTTC.

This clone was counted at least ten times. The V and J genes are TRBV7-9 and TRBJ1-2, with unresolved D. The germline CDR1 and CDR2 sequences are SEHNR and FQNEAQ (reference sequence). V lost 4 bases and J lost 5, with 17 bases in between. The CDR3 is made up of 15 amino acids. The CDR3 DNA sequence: TGTGCCAGCAGCTCCTTAGTAAGCAAGGGTTATGGCTACACCTTC. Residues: CASSSLVSKGYGYTF.

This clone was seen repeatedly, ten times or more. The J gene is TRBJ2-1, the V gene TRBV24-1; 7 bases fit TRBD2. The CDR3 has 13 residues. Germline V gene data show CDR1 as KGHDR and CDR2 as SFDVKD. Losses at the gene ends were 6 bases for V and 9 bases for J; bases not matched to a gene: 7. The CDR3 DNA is TGTGCCACCAGTACCCCTTCGGGGGGTGAGCAGTTCTTC. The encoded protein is CATSTPSGGEQFF.

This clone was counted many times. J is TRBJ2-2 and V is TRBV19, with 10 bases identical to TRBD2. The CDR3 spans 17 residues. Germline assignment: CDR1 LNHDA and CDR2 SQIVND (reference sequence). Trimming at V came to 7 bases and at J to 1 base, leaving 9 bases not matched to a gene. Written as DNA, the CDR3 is TGTGCCAGTATTCATCGACTAGCGGGCCTGAACACCGGGGAGCTGTTTTTT. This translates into CASIHRLAGLNTGELFF. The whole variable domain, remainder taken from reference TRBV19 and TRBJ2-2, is DGGITQSPKYLFRKEGQNVTLSCEQNLNHDAMYWYRQDPGQGLRLIYYSQIVNDFQKGDIAEGYSVSREKKESFPLTVTSAQKNPTAFYLCASIHRLAGLNTGELFFGEGSRLTVL.

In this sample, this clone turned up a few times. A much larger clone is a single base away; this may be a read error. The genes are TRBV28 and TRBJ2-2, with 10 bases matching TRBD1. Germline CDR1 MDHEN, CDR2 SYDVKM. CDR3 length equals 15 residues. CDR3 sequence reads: CASSSGQGNTRELFF. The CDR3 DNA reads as TGTGCCAGCAGTTCGGGACAGGGGAACACCCGGGAGCTGTTTTTT.

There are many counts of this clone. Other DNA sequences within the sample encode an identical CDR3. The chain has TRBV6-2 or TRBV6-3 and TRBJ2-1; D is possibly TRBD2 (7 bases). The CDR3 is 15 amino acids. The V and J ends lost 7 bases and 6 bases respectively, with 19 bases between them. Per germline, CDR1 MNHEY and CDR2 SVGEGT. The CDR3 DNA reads TGTGCCAGCACCTCAAGGGGGGAGGGCCTCAATGAGCAGTTCTTC. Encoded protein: CASTSRGEGLNEQFF.

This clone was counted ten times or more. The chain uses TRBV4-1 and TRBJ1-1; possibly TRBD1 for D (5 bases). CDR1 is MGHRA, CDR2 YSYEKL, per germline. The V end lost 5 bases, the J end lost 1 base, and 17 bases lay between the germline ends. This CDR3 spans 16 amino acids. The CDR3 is CASSSPATDKNTEAFF. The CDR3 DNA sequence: TGCGCCAGCAGCTCTCCAGCGACAGATAAGAACACTGAAGCTTTCTTT.

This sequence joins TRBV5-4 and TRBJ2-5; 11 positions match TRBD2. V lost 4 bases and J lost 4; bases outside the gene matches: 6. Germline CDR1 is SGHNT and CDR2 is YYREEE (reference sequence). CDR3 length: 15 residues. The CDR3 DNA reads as TGTGCCAGCAGCAACTTACTAGCGGGAGCAGAGACCCAGTACTTC. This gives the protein CASSNLLAGAETQYF.

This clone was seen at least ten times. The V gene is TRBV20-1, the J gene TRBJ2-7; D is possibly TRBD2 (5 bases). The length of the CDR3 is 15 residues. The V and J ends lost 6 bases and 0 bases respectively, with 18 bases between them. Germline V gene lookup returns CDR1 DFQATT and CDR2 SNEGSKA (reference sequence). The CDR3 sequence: CSAPRLAYSSYEQYF. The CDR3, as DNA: TGCAGTGCCCCTAGGCTAGCTTATAGCTCCTACGAGCAGTACTTC.

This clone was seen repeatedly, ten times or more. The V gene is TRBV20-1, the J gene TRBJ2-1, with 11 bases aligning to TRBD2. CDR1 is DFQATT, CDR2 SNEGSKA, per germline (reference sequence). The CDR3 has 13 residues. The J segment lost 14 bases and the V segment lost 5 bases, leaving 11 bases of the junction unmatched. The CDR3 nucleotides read TGCAGTGCTTCCACTAGCGGGAGTGTCGCTAAGTTCTTC. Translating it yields CSASTSGSVAKFF.

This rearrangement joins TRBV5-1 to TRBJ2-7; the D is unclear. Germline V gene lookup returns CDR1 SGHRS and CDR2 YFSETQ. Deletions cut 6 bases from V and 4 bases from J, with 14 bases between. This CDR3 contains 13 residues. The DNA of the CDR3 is TGCGCCAGCATATTCCATGATAATTACGAGCAGTACTTC. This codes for CASIFHDNYEQYF.

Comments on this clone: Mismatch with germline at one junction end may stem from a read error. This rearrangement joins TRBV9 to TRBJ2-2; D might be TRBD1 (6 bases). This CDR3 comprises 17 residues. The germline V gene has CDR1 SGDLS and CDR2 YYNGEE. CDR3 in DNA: TGTGCCAGCAGCCGTCCGGCGACAGGTGGCGCCACCTGGGAGCTGTTTTTT. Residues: CASSRPATGGATWELFF.

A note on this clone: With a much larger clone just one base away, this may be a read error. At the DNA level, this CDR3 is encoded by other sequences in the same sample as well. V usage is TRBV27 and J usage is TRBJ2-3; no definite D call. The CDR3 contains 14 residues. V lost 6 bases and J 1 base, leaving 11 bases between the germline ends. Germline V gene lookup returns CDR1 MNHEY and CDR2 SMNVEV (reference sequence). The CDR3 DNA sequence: TGTGCCAGCAGCACACGTGGAGGCACAGATACGCAGTATTTT. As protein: CASSTRGGTDTQYF.

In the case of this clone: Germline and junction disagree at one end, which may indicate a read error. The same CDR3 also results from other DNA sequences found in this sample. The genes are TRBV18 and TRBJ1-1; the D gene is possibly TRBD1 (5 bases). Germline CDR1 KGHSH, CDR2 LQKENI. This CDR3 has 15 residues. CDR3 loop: CASSPFFGQNTEAFF. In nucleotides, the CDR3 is TGTGCCAGCTCACCTTTTTTTGGACAAAACACTGAAGCTTTCTTC.

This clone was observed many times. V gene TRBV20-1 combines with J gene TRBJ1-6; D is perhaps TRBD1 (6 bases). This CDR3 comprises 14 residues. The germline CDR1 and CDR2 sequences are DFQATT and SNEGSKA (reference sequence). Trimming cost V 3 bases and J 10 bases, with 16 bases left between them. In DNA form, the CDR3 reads TGCAGTGCTAGCACAGGCTCCAGGGGATCACCCCTCCACTTT. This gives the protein CSASTGSRGSPLHF.

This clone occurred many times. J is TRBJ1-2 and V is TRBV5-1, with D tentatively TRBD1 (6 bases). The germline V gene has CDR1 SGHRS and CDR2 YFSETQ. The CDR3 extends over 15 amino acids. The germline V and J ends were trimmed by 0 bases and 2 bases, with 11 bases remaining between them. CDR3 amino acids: CASSLGPRGNYGYTF. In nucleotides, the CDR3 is TGCGCCAGCAGCTTGGGGCCCAGGGGAAACTATGGCTACACCTTC.

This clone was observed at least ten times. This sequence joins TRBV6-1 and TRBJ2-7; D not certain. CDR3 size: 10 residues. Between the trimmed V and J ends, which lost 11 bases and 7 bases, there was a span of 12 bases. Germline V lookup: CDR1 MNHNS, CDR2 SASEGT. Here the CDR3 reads CAGPLEEQYF. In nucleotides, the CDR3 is TGTGCCGGGCCTCTTGAGGAGCAGTACTTC.

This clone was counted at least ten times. The CDR3 DNA sequence: TGTGCCAGCAGTAACACAGATAGAGAGACCCAGTACTTC. Translation gives CASSNTDRETQYF. The chain carries TRBV6-1 and TRBJ2-5; D is ambiguous. The CDR3 runs to 13 residues. CDR1 and CDR2 (germline): MNHNS, SASEGT. V dropped 5 bases and J dropped 4 bases, with 11 bases sitting between them.

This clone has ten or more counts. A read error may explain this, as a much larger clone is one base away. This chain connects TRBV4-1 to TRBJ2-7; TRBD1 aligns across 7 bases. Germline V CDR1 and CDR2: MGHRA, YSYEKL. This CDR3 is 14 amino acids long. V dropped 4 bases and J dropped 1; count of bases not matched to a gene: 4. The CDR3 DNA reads TGCGCCAGCAGCCTCAGGACAGGTTCCTACGAGCAGTACTTC. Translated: CASSLRTGSYEQYF.